A selection of T cell receptor beta chains follows, all from one sample in a study of cytomegalovirus exposure and HLA in healthy donors. Clones were read by immunoSEQ multiplex PCR, and TCRdb kept only the in-frame ones, dropping some. Of about 140,000 clones in the sample, around 68% were seen once. The sample was PBMCs. The source is a young man in good health and CMV-seropositive. The CDR3 runs from the conserved cysteine through the conserved F or W. The D gene is left open where the match is weak. Where a row states a size, it is once, few, many or the class of an expanded clone; other rows omit it.

TGTGCCAGCAGCGGGTACACAGGGGGATCGCAGTACTTC	CASSGYTGGSQYF	TRBV7-9	TRBD1	TRBJ2-7	.
TGTGCCACGTCAAGGGGACAGTACAATGAGCAGTTCTTC	CATSRGQYNEQFF	TRBV19	TRBD1	TRBJ2-1	.
TGTGCCAGCAGTCTGACAGGGAACACTGAAGCTTTCTTT	CASSLTGNTEAFF	TRBV6-4	.	TRBJ1-1	few
TGTGCCAGCAGCCCGTACAGGGACGTTTCCTACAATGAGCAGTTCTTC	CASSPYRDVSYNEQFF	TRBV7-6	.	TRBJ2-1	.
TGTGCCAGCAGCGCATGGGGGCGCGACCCGAACACTGAAGCTTTCTTT	CASSAWGRDPNTEAFF	TRBV14	.	TRBJ1-1	once
TGTGCCAGCAGCCTAACTCTTCCCTGGAACACTGAAGCTTTCTTT	CASSLTLPWNTEAFF	TRBV14	.	TRBJ1-1	.
TGCGCCAGCAACACCGGGACAGGGGGTCACACCATATATTTT	CASNTGTGGHTIYF	TRBV5-1	TRBD1	TRBJ1-3	once
TGCGCCAGCAGCTTCGGGACAGGCATAGCTAATGAAAAACTGTTTTTT	CASSFGTGIANEKLFF	TRBV5-1	TRBD1	TRBJ1-4	.
TGTGCCAGCAGTTACTCGAGTTATCAGCCCCAGCATTTT	CASSYSSYQPQHF	TRBV6-5	.	TRBJ1-5	.
TGTGCCAGCAGCTTCACTAGCGGTTACTACGAGCAGTACTTC	CASSFTSGYYEQYF	TRBV5-6	TRBD2	TRBJ2-7	few
TGTGCCAGTAGTCTACTGTGGCAGGGGAGTAACCGGGAGCAGTACTTC	CASSLLWQGSNREQYF	TRBV19	.	TRBJ2-7	few
TGTGCCAGCAGTTACGACATGACAGGGACCTATGGCTACACCTTC	CASSYDMTGTYGYTF	TRBV6-6	TRBD1	TRBJ1-2	.
TGTGCCAGCAGCTTACGTTGGCACCACAGGGGTTCTGGAAACACCATATATTTT	CASSLRWHHRGSGNTIYF	TRBV7-2	TRBD1	TRBJ1-3	.
TGTGCCAGCAGGTTTCTAGCGGGAGGATCCAATGAGCAGTTCTTC	CASRFLAGGSNEQFF	TRBV11-2	TRBD2	TRBJ2-1	.
TGTGCCATCAGTGAGTCGAGAACGGGAGTGGCGGAGACCCAGTACTTC	CAISESRTGVAETQYF	TRBV10-3	.	TRBJ2-5	.
TGTGCCAGCGGGACTAGTAACTACAATGAGCAGTTCTTC	CASGTSNYNEQFF	TRBV27	TRBD2	TRBJ2-1	few
TGTGCCAGTAGTATAGGTACAGGGATATTAGAAAAACTGTTTTTT	CASSIGTGILEKLFF	TRBV19	.	TRBJ1-4	few
TGTGCCTGGGGGGAGGGAGATACGCAGTATTTT	CAWGEGDTQYF	TRBV30	TRBD2	TRBJ2-3	.
TGCGCTAGCAGCTTGGGACAGAGTACCTACGAGCAGTACTTC	CASSLGQSTYEQYF	TRBV5-1	TRBD1	TRBJ2-7	.
TGTGCCAGGACTAGCGGGGAAGTGGGCAATGAGCAGTTCTTC	CARTSGEVGNEQFF	TRBV2	TRBD2	TRBJ2-1	.
TGTGCCAGCAGCTTAAACCTAGCGGGAGACAATGAGCAGTTCTTC	CASSLNLAGDNEQFF	TRBV11-2	TRBD2	TRBJ2-1	.
TGTGCCAGCAGAGCCAGGGGCAATCAGCCCCAGCATTTT	CASRARGNQPQHF	TRBV27	.	TRBJ1-5	.
TGCGCCAGCACCGAGAGTAATGAGCAGTTCTTC	CASTESNEQFF	TRBV5-1	.	TRBJ2-1	.
TGTGCCAGCAGTGACCGACAGGGAGTCGAGGGCTACACCTTC	CASSDRQGVEGYTF	TRBV6-1	TRBD1	TRBJ1-2	.
TGTGCCAGCAGCTGGGAGGGGAACCCTTACGAGCAGTACTTC	CASSWEGNPYEQYF	TRBV7-9	TRBD2	TRBJ2-7	.
TGTGCCAGCAGTCTCGGACAAGCCTATTTAGGTGAAAAACTGTTTTTT	CASSLGQAYLGEKLFF	TRBV28	.	TRBJ1-4	.
TGTGCCAGCACAAAGGGGGGGGCAGGTTACGAGCAGTACTTC	CASTKGGAGYEQYF	TRBV6-6	.	TRBJ2-7	.
TGCGCCAGCAGCCCCCTCCGAGCGGGAGGGTGGGAGACCCAGTACTTC	CASSPLRAGGWETQYF	TRBV5-1	TRBD2	TRBJ2-5	.
TGTGCCAGCAGCTTGGGGCTAGCGGGAGGGACACAAGAGACCCAGTACTTC	CASSLGLAGGTQETQYF	TRBV5-4	TRBD2	TRBJ2-5	.
TGTGCCAGCAGCGGAGATTTAGGCCAAGAGACCCAGTACTTC	CASSGDLGQETQYF	TRBV7-9	.	TRBJ2-5	few
TGTGCCACCAGCCCCCGCGGACTAGCGAACACCGGGGAGCTGTTTTTT	CATSPRGLANTGELFF	TRBV15	TRBD2	TRBJ2-2	.
TGCGCCAGCAGTGAAAGCGGGATAGCAGGGGATACGCAGTATTTT	CASSESGIAGDTQYF	TRBV10-1	TRBD2	TRBJ2-3	.
TGTGCCAGCAGCGAAGCAAAGGGACTTAACATTCAGTACTTC	CASSEAKGLNIQYF	TRBV7-9	.	TRBJ2-4	.
TGCGCCAGCAGCCCACGGAATGACCAGGCGGGTCAGTACTTC	CASSPRNDQAGQYF	TRBV4-1	.	TRBJ2-4	.
TGTGCCAGCGCCGCGGTACCGGGACAGGCTAACTCTGGGGCCAACGTCCTGACTTTC	CASAAVPGQANSGANVLTF	TRBV13	TRBD1	TRBJ2-6	.
TGTGCCAGCAGCCATGCGTGGGGGAGGGATATTAGAGATACGCAGTATTTT	CASSHAWGRDIRDTQYF	TRBV5-6	TRBD2	TRBJ2-3	.